This passage covers 21 T cell receptor beta chains from one sample sequenced in a study of CD8 T cells in ankylosing spondylitis. TCRdb reprocessed the 5' RACE reads via MiXCR and lists one record per CDR3 protein. The table includes about 330,000 distinct CDR3 sequences, around 8% detected once. Study results and caveats: There was a TCR beta motif, made of 7 to 9 highly homologous variants, that appeared characteristic of ankylosing spondylitis blood.

The antigens of these receptors remain unknown. Material for sequencing was blood, either unsorted or a sorted T cell fraction (not recorded which). These receptors came from a male donor with ankylosing spondylitis.

This clonotype was counted ten times or more. The J gene is TRBJ2-2, the V gene TRBV12-3 or TRBV12-4; unclear D gene. Trimming shortened V by 5 bases and J by 0 bases, and 13 bases separated the two germline ends. The CDR3 sequence is 16 residues long. CDR3 DNA: TGTGCCAGCAGTCCCCCTTTGCGGCCGAACACCGGGGAGCTGTTTTTT. As protein: CASSPPLRPNTGELFF.

This chain joins TRBV28 and TRBJ2-2, with D tentatively TRBD1 (6 bases). V was shortened by 8 bases and J by 10 bases, with 11 bases between the two germline ends. The germline CDR1 and CDR2 sequences are MDHEN and SYDVKM. The CDR3 totals 11 residues. The DNA for the CDR3 is TGTGCCAGCGAGGGGGAAGCGGAGCTGTTTTTT. Residues: CASEGEAELFF.

At least ten counts were recorded for this clonotype. The chain links TRBV5-1 to TRBJ2-7; D is unclear. V was trimmed by 0 bases and J by 4 bases, leaving 8 bases between them. Germline values: CDR1 SGHRS, CDR2 YFSETQ. The CDR3 consists of 13 residues. CDR3 coding DNA: TGCGCCAGCAGCTTGGCCGCCGATTACGAGCAGTACTTC. Its protein is CASSLAADYEQYF.

This clonotype was seen repeatedly, ten times or more. The chain's CDR3 is CASSLGQGGEQYF. CDR3 nucleotide sequence: TGTGCCAGCAGCCTGGGACAGGGGGGCGAGCAGTACTTC. The J gene is TRBJ2-7, the V gene TRBV28, with 11 bases that match TRBD1. The germline V gene encodes CDR1 MDHEN and CDR2 SYDVKM. The CDR3 runs to 13 residues. The trim removed 6 bases at V and 6 bases at J, leaving 4 bases unmatched.

This clonotype was detected ten times or more. This rearrangement joins TRBV12-3 or TRBV12-4 to TRBJ1-1; D is unclear. The V gene lost 4 bases and the J gene lost 2 bases, with 17 bases spanning the gap. The CDR3 runs to 16 residues. CDR3 loop: CASSSGPFGVNTEAFF. In nucleotides, the CDR3 is TGTGCCAGCAGTTCTGGGCCCTTCGGGGTAAACACTGAAGCTTTCTTT.

The V call is TRBV5-6, the J call TRBJ2-7, with D maybe TRBD2 (6 bases). With 2 bases removed from V and 2 bases from J, the gap between germline ends came to 11 bases. The germline V gene has CDR1 SGHDT and CDR2 YYEEEE. The CDR3 has 14 residues. The CDR3 loop reads CASSFGDSPYEQYF. For the CDR3, the DNA is TGTGCCAGCAGCTTTGGGGACTCCCCCTACGAGCAGTACTTC.

This clonotype was picked up many times. The rearrangement uses TRBV12-3 or TRBV12-4 and TRBJ2-1; 8 bases line up with TRBD1. The CDR3 extends over 13 amino acids. V shed 5 bases, J shed 16 bases, and the junction held 13 bases outside the gene matches. The CDR3 bases are TGTGCCAGCAGTACTGGACAGGGTGCGTGGGTATTCTTC. Amino acid sequence: CASSTGQGAWVFF.

This clonotype occurred a few times. The V call is TRBV18, the J call TRBJ2-1; D unresolved. The CDR3 is made up of 12 amino acids. Germline V gene lookup returns CDR1 KGHSH and CDR2 LQKENI. Trimming took off 4 bases at V and 10 bases at J, with 11 bases between the two ends. CDR3 nucleotide sequence: TGTGCCAGCTCACTCCCGTCGGTGGAGCAGTTCTTC. Translating it yields CASSLPSVEQFF.

The rearrangement uses TRBV7-9 and TRBJ2-7; D is uncertain. The CDR3 has 13 amino acids. V lost 7 bases to trimming and J lost 9 bases, with 19 bases between them. Germline assignment: CDR1 SEHNR and CDR2 FQNEAQ (reference sequence). CDR3 sequence: CASTPDPSLGQYF. The DNA for the CDR3 is TGTGCCAGCACCCCGGACCCCTCCCTGGGGCAGTACTTC. Full variable domain (missing parts from reference TRBV7-9 and TRBJ2-7): DTGVSQNPRHKITKRGQNVTFRCDPISEHNRLYWYRQTLGQGPEFLTYFQNEAQLEKSRLLSDRFSAERPKGSFSTLEIQRTEQGDSAMYLCASTPDPSLGQYFGPGTRLTVT.

This clonotype was detected many times. The chain joins TRBV7-9 to TRBJ2-7; 12 bases agree with TRBD2. V was pared by 6 bases and J by 3 bases, with 6 bases of the junction left unmatched. Germline CDR1 is SEHNR and CDR2 is FQNEAQ (reference sequence). The CDR3 runs 15 residues. The CDR3 loop reads CASRLAGGSNYEQYF. The CDR3 bases are TGTGCCAGCAGACTAGCGGGAGGCTCCAACTACGAGCAGTACTTC.

The rearrangement joins TRBV12-3 or TRBV12-4 to TRBJ2-2; D is ambiguous. The CDR3 sequence is 14 residues long. The V and J ends lost 3 bases and 2 bases respectively, with 7 bases between them. The DNA of the CDR3 is TGTGCCAGCAGTTTCCGATATAACACCGGGGAGCTGTTTTTT. The encoded protein is CASSFRYNTGELFF.

This clonotype has only a few counts. This chain joins TRBV29-1 and TRBJ1-4; D gene unclear. V was pared by 4 bases and J by 7 bases, with 7 bases between. Germline V gene sequence: CDR1 SQVTM, CDR2 ANQGSEA. The CDR3 sequence is 11 residues long. The CDR3 here is CSVGVGEKLFF. The CDR3 region has the DNA TGCAGCGTTGGCGTAGGTGAAAAACTGTTTTTT. The variable domain in full, with the rest retrieved from reference TRBV29-1 and TRBJ1-4, is SAVISQKPSRDICQRGTSLTIQCQVDSQVTMMFWYRQQPGQSLTLIATANQGSEATYESGFVIDKFPISRPNLTFSTLTVSNMSPEDSSIYLCSVGVGEKLFFGSGTQLSVL.

The CDR3 sequence: CASSTGATNEKLFF. The CDR3 nucleotides are TGTGCCAGCAGTACAGGAGCAACTAATGAAAAACTGTTTTTT. J is TRBJ1-4 and V is TRBV6-5; a possible D gene is TRBD1 (5 bases). The CDR3 is 14 residues long. Germline values: CDR1 MNHEY, CDR2 SVGAGI. Trimming took 5 bases from V and 0 from J, leaving 7 bases between them.

The J gene is TRBJ2-3, the V gene TRBV5-1; TRBD2 agrees at 7 bases. This CDR3 comprises 17 residues. The germline gives CDR1 SGHRS, CDR2 YFSETQ. V was clipped by 0 bases and J by 3 bases; unmatched bases: 10. The CDR3 DNA follows: TGCGCCAGCAGCTTGGCGCCTAGCGGTAGTGGGACAGATACGCAGTATTTT. Its translation is CASSLAPSGSGTDTQYF.

This chain links TRBV5-1 with TRBJ2-3, with D possibly being TRBD2 (5 bases). The V end was cut by 3 bases, the J end by 0 bases, with 14 bases between. This CDR3 is 16 amino acids long. Germline assignment: CDR1 SGHRS and CDR2 YFSETQ. This chain's CDR3 is CASSSEGRPSTDTQYF. Written as DNA, the CDR3 is TGCGCCAGCAGCTCCGAGGGTAGACCTAGCACAGATACGCAGTATTTT.

V is TRBV6-5 and J is TRBJ1-1; perhaps TRBD1 as D (6 bases). The CDR3 runs 15 residues. V lost 0 bases and J 3 bases, leaving 11 bases between the germline ends. Germline V gives CDR1 MNHEY, CDR2 SVGAGI. CDR3 residues: CASSYSTQGYTEAFF. The CDR3, as DNA: TGTGCCAGCAGTTACTCGACACAGGGCTACACTGAAGCTTTCTTT.

This clonotype was seen many times. This rearrangement joins TRBV28 to TRBJ1-1; D is uncertain. The germline V and J ends were trimmed by 5 bases and 0 bases, with 13 bases remaining between them. The CDR3 consists of 15 residues. The germline V gene has CDR1 MDHEN and CDR2 SYDVKM. CDR3 in DNA: TGTGCCAGCAGTCCAACCGAGGCGTTGAACACTGAAGCTTTCTTT. Translation gives CASSPTEALNTEAFF.

The sample holds a few counts of this clonotype. The V call is TRBV27, the J call TRBJ1-5; D not certain. The CDR3 length is 15 residues. Germline V gives CDR1 MNHEY, CDR2 SMNVEV (reference sequence). Trimming shortened V by 6 bases and J by 0 bases, and 12 bases separated the two germline ends. The CDR3 DNA reads as TGTGCCAGCAGGCAGAACGGGAATAGCAATCAGCCCCAGCATTTT. Translated: CASRQNGNSNQPQHF.

The gene calls are TRBV28 and TRBJ2-7; TRBD1 aligns across 8 bases. Losses at the gene ends were 7 bases for V and 2 bases for J; bases not matched to a gene: 10. The V gene's germline CDR1 is MDHEN and CDR2 SYDVKM. The CDR3 is made up of 15 amino acids. The CDR3 nucleotides read TGTGCCAGCACCAAACCCAGGACAGGGACCTACGAGCAGTACTTC. Its protein is CASTKPRTGTYEQYF.

In this sample, this clonotype turned up a few times. V usage is TRBV20-1 and J usage is TRBJ2-5; perhaps TRBD1 as D (6 bases). Germline CDR1 reads DFQATT; CDR2 reads SNEGSKA (reference sequence). Trimming left V 5 bases short and J 1 base short, with 14 bases between. The CDR3 has 14 amino acids. The CDR3 coding sequence is TGCAGTGCTGGGCAGGGGACACGCCAAGAGACCCAGTACTTC. Its protein is CSAGQGTRQETQYF.

The table lists this clonotype with many counts. The rearrangement links TRBV7-2 to TRBJ1-4; D call uncertain. Germline lookup yields CDR1 SGHTA and CDR2 FQGNSA. The CDR3 has 13 amino acids. Trimming pared 5 bases from V and 5 bases from J, leaving 9 bases between. The CDR3 here is CASSPAGNEKLFF. DNA for the CDR3: TGTGCCAGCAGCCCCGCGGGGAATGAAAAACTGTTTTTT.